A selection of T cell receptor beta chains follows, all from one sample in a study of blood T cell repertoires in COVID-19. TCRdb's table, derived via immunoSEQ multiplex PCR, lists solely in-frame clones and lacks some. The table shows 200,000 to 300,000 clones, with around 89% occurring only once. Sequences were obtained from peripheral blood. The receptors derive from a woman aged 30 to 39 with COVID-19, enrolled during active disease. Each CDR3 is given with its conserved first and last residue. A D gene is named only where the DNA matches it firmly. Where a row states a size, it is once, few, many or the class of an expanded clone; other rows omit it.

CDR3 DNA: TGTGCCAGTAGTATACCAGGTTTTAGCAATCAGCCCCAGCATTTT; CDR3 protein: CASSIPGFSNQPQHF; clone size: -; V gene: TRBV19; J gene: TRBJ1-5; D gene: -
CDR3 DNA: TGTGCCAGCAGCCAAGATCGGGGGTCTAACTATGGCTACACCTTC; CDR3 protein: CASSQDRGSNYGYTF; clone size: -; V gene: TRBV3-1/TRBV3-2; J gene: TRBJ1-2; D gene: -
CDR3 DNA: TGTGCCAGCAGCCCGGTCCTCGACAGGTACCAAGAGACCCAGTACTTC; CDR3 protein: CASSPVLDRYQETQYF; clone size: -; V gene: TRBV7-9; J gene: TRBJ2-5; D gene: -
CDR3 DNA: TGTGCTAGTGGGCCCACTACGGGGAATGAGCAGTTCTTC; CDR3 protein: CASGPTTGNEQFF; clone size: -; V gene: TRBV12-5; J gene: TRBJ2-1; D gene: -
CDR3 DNA: TGTGCCAGTAGTTTGACAGGGAGAGGGGAAAACACCATATATTTT; CDR3 protein: CASSLTGRGENTIYF; clone size: -; V gene: TRBV19; J gene: TRBJ1-3; D gene: TRBD1
CDR3 DNA: TGTGCCAGCAGCTTATTACAGCCCGACTCTGGAAACACCATATATTTT; CDR3 protein: CASSLLQPDSGNTIYF; clone size: -; V gene: TRBV7-2; J gene: TRBJ1-3; D gene: -
CDR3 DNA: TGTGCCAGCAGCTTAGATAGCTCCTATAATTCACCCCTCCACTTT; CDR3 protein: CASSLDSSYNSPLHF; clone size: -; V gene: TRBV7-8; J gene: TRBJ1-6; D gene: -
CDR3 DNA: TGTGCCAGTAGTTTCCGACTAGCCCGCTCTGGGGCCAACGTCCTGACTTTC; CDR3 protein: CASSFRLARSGANVLTF; clone size: -; V gene: TRBV19; J gene: TRBJ2-6; D gene: TRBD2
CDR3 DNA: TGTGCCAGTAGTAGACAGGGCCCTCGCAATGAGCAGTTCTTC; CDR3 protein: CASSRQGPRNEQFF; clone size: -; V gene: TRBV19; J gene: TRBJ2-1; D gene: TRBD1
CDR3 DNA: TGTGCCAGTAGTATAAGCGGGACTCCCATCTCTGGGGCCAACGTCCTGACTTTC; CDR3 protein: CASSISGTPISGANVLTF; clone size: -; V gene: TRBV19; J gene: TRBJ2-6; D gene: TRBD2
CDR3 DNA: TGTGCCAGCAGCTTCGGACAGGAGAATGAAAAACTGTTTTTT; CDR3 protein: CASSFGQENEKLFF; clone size: -; V gene: TRBV7-9; J gene: TRBJ1-4; D gene: TRBD1
CDR3 DNA: TGTGCCAGCAGCACATATGGACAGCCTTATAATTCACCCCTCCACTTT; CDR3 protein: CASSTYGQPYNSPLHF; clone size: -; V gene: TRBV5-6; J gene: TRBJ1-6; D gene: -
CDR3 DNA: TGTGCCAGCAGTGAGTCCAGCGGGGAGGAGACCCAGTACTTC; CDR3 protein: CASSESSGEETQYF; clone size: -; V gene: TRBV2; J gene: TRBJ2-5; D gene: TRBD2
CDR3 DNA: TGTGCCAGCAGTTACATACAGGGCGGCTATGGCTACACCTTC; CDR3 protein: CASSYIQGGYGYTF; clone size: -; V gene: TRBV28; J gene: TRBJ1-2; D gene: -
CDR3 DNA: TGTGCCAGCAGTTTCGGGATTGGCACCGGGGAGCTGTTTTTT; CDR3 protein: CASSFGIGTGELFF; clone size: -; V gene: TRBV6-5; J gene: TRBJ2-2; D gene: -
CDR3 DNA: TGCGCCAGCAGCCAACGCACTAGCGGCTACAATGAGCAGTTCTTC; CDR3 protein: CASSQRTSGYNEQFF; clone size: -; V gene: TRBV4-1; J gene: TRBJ2-1; D gene: TRBD2
CDR3 DNA: TGTGCCAGCAGTCAGAGACTAGCCCTAAAAGAGACCCAGTACTTC; CDR3 protein: CASSQRLALKETQYF; clone size: -; V gene: TRBV6-5; J gene: TRBJ2-5; D gene: TRBD2
CDR3 DNA: TGTGCCAGCAGCCCGAGCGGGAACCAAGAGACCCAGTACTTC; CDR3 protein: CASSPSGNQETQYF; clone size: once; V gene: TRBV7-9; J gene: TRBJ2-5; D gene: TRBD2
CDR3 DNA: TGTGCCAGCAGCTTGCTCGACAGGCAACAAGAGACCCAGTACTTC; CDR3 protein: CASSLLDRQQETQYF; clone size: -; V gene: TRBV5-4; J gene: TRBJ2-5; D gene: -
CDR3 DNA: TGTGCCAGTAGTCGGGGACCGGGACAGGGGGCTCAGAAGGAGACCCAGTACTTC; CDR3 protein: CASSRGPGQGAQKETQYF; clone size: -; V gene: TRBV19; J gene: TRBJ2-5; D gene: TRBD1
CDR3 DNA: TGTGCCAGCAGGGAGGAGGGGCTGGACTATGGCTACACCTTC; CDR3 protein: CASREEGLDYGYTF; clone size: -; V gene: TRBV2; J gene: TRBJ1-2; D gene: -
CDR3 DNA: TGCAGCGTCTCCCAGGGGGCGATCGATGAGCAGTTCTTC; CDR3 protein: CSVSQGAIDEQFF; clone size: -; V gene: TRBV29-1; J gene: TRBJ2-1; D gene: TRBD1
CDR3 DNA: TGCGCCAGCAGCGGGAGACAGGGTAAGATTGAGCAGTTCTTC; CDR3 protein: CASSGRQGKIEQFF; clone size: -; V gene: TRBV5-1; J gene: TRBJ2-1; D gene: TRBD1
CDR3 DNA: TGTGCCAGCAGAAAGACAGCTGACTCAGATACGCAGTATTTT; CDR3 protein: CASRKTADSDTQYF; clone size: -; V gene: TRBV6-5; J gene: TRBJ2-3; D gene: -
CDR3 DNA: TGCGCCAGCAGCCAACTCCAACCGGGGACAATAGGAAAACTGTTTTTT; CDR3 protein: CASSQLQPGTIGKLFF; clone size: -; V gene: TRBV4-3; J gene: TRBJ1-4; D gene: -
CDR3 DNA: TGCGCCAGCAGCTTGGAGGCGGGGCTGTCTGGGGCCAACGTCCTGACTTTC; CDR3 protein: CASSLEAGLSGANVLTF; clone size: few; V gene: TRBV5-1; J gene: TRBJ2-6; D gene: -
CDR3 DNA: TGTGCCAGCAGTTTTCCTCCGGGACAAAGCAATCAGCCCCAGCATTTT; CDR3 protein: CASSFPPGQSNQPQHF; clone size: -; V gene: TRBV6-2/TRBV6-3; J gene: TRBJ1-5; D gene: -
CDR3 DNA: TGCGCCAGCAGCGAACACTACAATGAGCAGTTCTTC; CDR3 protein: CASSEHYNEQFF; clone size: -; V gene: TRBV5-1; J gene: TRBJ2-1; D gene: -
CDR3 DNA: TGTGCCAGCACATGGGCTGGCAATCAGCCCCAGCATTTT; CDR3 protein: CASTWAGNQPQHF; clone size: once; V gene: TRBV6-5; J gene: TRBJ1-5; D gene: -
CDR3 DNA: TGTGCCAGCAGCCAAGGGGACAGGTTGAGGGAGCAGTACTTC; CDR3 protein: CASSQGDRLREQYF; clone size: -; V gene: TRBV5-6; J gene: TRBJ2-7; D gene: TRBD1
CDR3 DNA: TGTGCCAGCAGCCCCCGGGGGGTTTTCTATAATTCACCCCTCCACTTT; CDR3 protein: CASSPRGVFYNSPLHF; clone size: -; V gene: TRBV7-2; J gene: TRBJ1-6; D gene: -
CDR3 DNA: TGTGCCAGTACCGTAGCGGGATTGGGGTACAATGAGCAGTTCTTC; CDR3 protein: CASTVAGLGYNEQFF; clone size: -; V gene: TRBV19; J gene: TRBJ2-1; D gene: TRBD2
CDR3 DNA: TGTGCCAGCAGCGCGACAGGCGGCAATCAGCCCCAGCATTTT; CDR3 protein: CASSATGGNQPQHF; clone size: -; V gene: TRBV9; J gene: TRBJ1-5; D gene: -
CDR3 DNA: TGCAGTGCTAGTTGGGGGACTGAGTACCAAGAGACCCAGTACTTC; CDR3 protein: CSASWGTEYQETQYF; clone size: -; V gene: TRBV20-1; J gene: TRBJ2-5; D gene: -
CDR3 DNA: TGTGCCAGCAGCTCGTGGACAGATAACTATGGCTACACCTTC; CDR3 protein: CASSSWTDNYGYTF; clone size: -; V gene: TRBV7-9; J gene: TRBJ1-2; D gene: -
CDR3 DNA: TGTGCCAGCAGCTTGGTTGGGGAGAACTCCTACGAGCAGTACTTC; CDR3 protein: CASSLVGENSYEQYF; clone size: -; V gene: TRBV5-4; J gene: TRBJ2-7; D gene: -
CDR3 DNA: TGTGCCACCAGTGATGCCCAGGTCTTTGGGCCCCAGCATTTT; CDR3 protein: CATSDAQVFGPQHF; clone size: -; V gene: TRBV24-1; J gene: TRBJ1-5; D gene: -
CDR3 DNA: TGTGCCAGCAGCTTAGGAGTGTCCCAGGGGGCGCGAGGAAACACCATATATTTT; CDR3 protein: CASSLGVSQGARGNTIYF; clone size: -; V gene: TRBV7-9; J gene: TRBJ1-3; D gene: TRBD1
CDR3 DNA: TGTGCCAGTAGTCGTTTGCCGGGACAGGGCCTATATAGCAATCAGCCCCAGCATTTT; CDR3 protein: CASSRLPGQGLYSNQPQHF; clone size: -; V gene: TRBV19; J gene: TRBJ1-5; D gene: TRBD1
CDR3 DNA: TGTGCCAGCAGGGTAGGGACTAGCGGGAGTGAGACCCAGTACTTC; CDR3 protein: CASRVGTSGSETQYF; clone size: -; V gene: TRBV6-6; J gene: TRBJ2-5; D gene: TRBD2
CDR3 DNA: TGTGCCAGCAGCTTAGATACGGGAGGAAATGAGCAGTTCTTC; CDR3 protein: CASSLDTGGNEQFF; clone size: -; V gene: TRBV11-2; J gene: TRBJ2-1; D gene: TRBD2
CDR3 DNA: TGTGCCAGCAGCCTAAGAGGGAAGGGGGCTTGGAATTCACCCCTCCACTTT; CDR3 protein: CASSLRGKGAWNSPLHF; clone size: -; V gene: TRBV7-8; J gene: TRBJ1-6; D gene: TRBD1
CDR3 DNA: TGTGCCAGCAGAGAAGACAGTTCGAACACCGGGGAGCTGTTTTTT; CDR3 protein: CASREDSSNTGELFF; clone size: -; V gene: TRBV6-4; J gene: TRBJ2-2; D gene: -